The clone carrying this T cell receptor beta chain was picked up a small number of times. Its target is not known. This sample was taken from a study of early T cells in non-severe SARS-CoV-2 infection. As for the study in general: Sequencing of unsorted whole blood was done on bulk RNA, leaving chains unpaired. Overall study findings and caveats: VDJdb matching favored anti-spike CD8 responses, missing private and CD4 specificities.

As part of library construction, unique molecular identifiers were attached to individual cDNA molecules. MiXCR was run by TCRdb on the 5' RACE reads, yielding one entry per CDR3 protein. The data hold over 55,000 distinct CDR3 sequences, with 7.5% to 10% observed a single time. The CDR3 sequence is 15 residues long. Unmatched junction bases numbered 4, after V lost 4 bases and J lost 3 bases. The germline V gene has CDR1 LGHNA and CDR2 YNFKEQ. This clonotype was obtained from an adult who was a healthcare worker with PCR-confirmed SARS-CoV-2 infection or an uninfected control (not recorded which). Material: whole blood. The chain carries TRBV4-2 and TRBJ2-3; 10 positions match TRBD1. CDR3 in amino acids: CASSPRDRGTDTQYF. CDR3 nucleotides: TGTGCCAGCAGCCCCCGGGACAGGGGAACAGATACGCAGTATTTT.